This T cell receptor (beta chain) stems from a study of blood T cell repertoires in COVID-19. The germline CDR1 and CDR2 sequences are SNHLY and FYNNEI. The CDR3 sequence is 14 residues long. The V gene lost 4 bases and the J gene lost 4 bases, with 13 bases spanning the gap. TCRdb's copy holds only in-frame clones and misses some; the assay was immunoSEQ multiplex PCR. Of 150,000 to 200,000 clones in the sample, about nine tenths were seen once. Sequenced: peripheral blood. This clonotype was sampled from a woman aged 60 to 75 with COVID-19, enrolled during active disease. This rearrangement joins TRBV2 to TRBJ1-2; D is possibly TRBD1 (5 bases). CDR3 sequence: CASSADRGSYGYTF. In nucleotides, the CDR3 is TGTGCCAGCAGTGCAGATCGGGGGTCCTATGGCTACACCTTC.